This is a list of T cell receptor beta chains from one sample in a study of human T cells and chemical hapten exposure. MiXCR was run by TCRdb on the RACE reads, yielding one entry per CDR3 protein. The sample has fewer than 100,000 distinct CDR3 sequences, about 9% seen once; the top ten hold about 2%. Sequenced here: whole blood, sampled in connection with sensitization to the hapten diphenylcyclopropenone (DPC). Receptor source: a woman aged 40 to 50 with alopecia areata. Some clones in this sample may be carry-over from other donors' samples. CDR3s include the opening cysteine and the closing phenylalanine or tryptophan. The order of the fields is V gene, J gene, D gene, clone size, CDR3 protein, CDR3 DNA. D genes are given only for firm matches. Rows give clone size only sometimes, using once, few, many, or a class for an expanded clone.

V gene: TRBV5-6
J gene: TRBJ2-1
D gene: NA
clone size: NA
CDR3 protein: CASLVAGKQFF
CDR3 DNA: TGTGCCAGTCTAGTAGCCGGAAAGCAGTTCTTC

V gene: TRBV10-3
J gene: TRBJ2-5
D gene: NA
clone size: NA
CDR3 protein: CAISESLNRKETQYF
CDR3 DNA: TGTGCCATCAGTGAGTCTCTAAACAGGAAAGAGACCCAGTACTTC

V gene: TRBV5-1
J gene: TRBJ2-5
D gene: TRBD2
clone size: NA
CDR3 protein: CASSLAAGGPETQYF
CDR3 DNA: TGCGCCAGCAGCTTGGCCGCGGGAGGGCCGGAGACCCAGTACTTC

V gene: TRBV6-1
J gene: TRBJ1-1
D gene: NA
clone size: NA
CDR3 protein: CASRRQGNTEAFF
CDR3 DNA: TGTGCCAGCAGGAGGCAAGGGAACACTGAAGCTTTCTTT

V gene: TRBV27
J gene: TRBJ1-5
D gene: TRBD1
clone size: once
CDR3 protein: CASSYTQGYQPQHF
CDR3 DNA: TGTGCCAGCAGTTACACACAGGGGTACCAGCCCCAGCATTTT

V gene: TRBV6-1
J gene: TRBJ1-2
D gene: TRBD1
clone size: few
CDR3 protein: CASSARTGGFGLNYGYTF
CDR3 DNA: TGTGCCAGCAGTGCCCGGACAGGGGGCTTTGGTCTTAACTATGGCTACACCTTC

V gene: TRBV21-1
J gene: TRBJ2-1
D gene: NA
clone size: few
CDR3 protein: CASSLPLAGGYYNEQFF
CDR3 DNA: TGTGCCAGCAGCTTACCGTTAGCGGGAGGGTATTACAATGAGCAGTTCTTC

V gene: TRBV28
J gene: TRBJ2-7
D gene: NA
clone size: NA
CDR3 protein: CASRRTNSYEQYF
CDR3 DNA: TGTGCCAGTCGAAGGACAAACTCCTACGAGCAGTACTTC

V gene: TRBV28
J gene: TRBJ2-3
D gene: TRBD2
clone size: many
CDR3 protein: CASRLAGGFTDTQYF
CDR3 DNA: TGTGCCAGTAGATTAGCGGGAGGATTCACAGATACGCAGTATTTT

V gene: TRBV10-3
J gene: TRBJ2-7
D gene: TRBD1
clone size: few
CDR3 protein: CAISGTGTGIYEQYF
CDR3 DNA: TGTGCCATCAGTGGAACCGGGACAGGGATCTACGAGCAGTACTTC

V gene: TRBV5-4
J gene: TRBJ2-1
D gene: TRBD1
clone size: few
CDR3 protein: CASTMGQQPHNEQFF
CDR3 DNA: TGTGCCAGCACCATGGGACAGCAACCGCACAATGAGCAGTTCTTC

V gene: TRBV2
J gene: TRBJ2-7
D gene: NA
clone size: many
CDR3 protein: CASSWRDSSYEQYF
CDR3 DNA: TGTGCCAGCAGTTGGAGGGACTCATCCTACGAGCAGTACTTC

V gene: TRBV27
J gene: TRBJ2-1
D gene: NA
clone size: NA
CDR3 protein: CASNPQLYNEQFF
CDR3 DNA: TGTGCCAGCAACCCCCAACTTTACAATGAGCAGTTCTTC

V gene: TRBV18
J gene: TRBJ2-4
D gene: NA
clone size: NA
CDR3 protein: CASSHSDRKNIQYF
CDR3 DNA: TGTGCCAGCTCCCATAGCGACCGTAAAAACATTCAGTACTTC

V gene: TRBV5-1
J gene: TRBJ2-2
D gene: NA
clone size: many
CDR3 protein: CASSLPGGNGELFF
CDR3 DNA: TGCGCCAGCAGCTTGCCCGGGGGCAACGGGGAGCTGTTTTTT

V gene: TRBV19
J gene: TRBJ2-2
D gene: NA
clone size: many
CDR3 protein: CASRTGTTNTGELFF
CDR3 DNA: TGTGCCAGTAGGACCGGGACAACCAACACCGGGGAGCTGTTTTTT

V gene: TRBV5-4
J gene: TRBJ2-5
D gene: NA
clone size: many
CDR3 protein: CASSSYQETQYF
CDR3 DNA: TGTGCCAGCAGCTCGTACCAAGAGACCCAGTACTTC

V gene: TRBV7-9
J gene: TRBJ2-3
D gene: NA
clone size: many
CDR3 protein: CASSSFHREGGNTQYF
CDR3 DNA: TGTGCCAGCAGCTCTTTCCATCGAGAAGGAGGAAATACGCAGTATTTT

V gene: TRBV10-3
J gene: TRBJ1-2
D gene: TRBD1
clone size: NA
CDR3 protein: CAISYGQGDYGYTF
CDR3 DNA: TGTGCCATCAGCTACGGACAGGGCGACTATGGCTACACCTTC

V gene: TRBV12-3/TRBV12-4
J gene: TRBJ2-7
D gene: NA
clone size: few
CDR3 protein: CASRYEQYF
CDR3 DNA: TGTGCCAGCAGATACGAGCAGTACTTC

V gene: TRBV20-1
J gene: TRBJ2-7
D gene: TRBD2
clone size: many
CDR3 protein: CSAREGTSGTLGEQYF
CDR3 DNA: TGCAGTGCTAGAGAAGGGACTAGCGGAACCCTGGGGGAGCAGTACTTC

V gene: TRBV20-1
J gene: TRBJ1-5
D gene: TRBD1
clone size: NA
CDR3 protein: CSAKGQFNQPQHF
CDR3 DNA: TGCAGTGCTAAGGGACAGTTCAATCAGCCCCAGCATTTT

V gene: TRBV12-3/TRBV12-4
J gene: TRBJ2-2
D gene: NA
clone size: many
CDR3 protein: CASSPSKRTSNTGELFF
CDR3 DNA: TGTGCCAGCAGTCCCTCAAAGCGGACCTCGAACACCGGGGAGCTGTTTTTT

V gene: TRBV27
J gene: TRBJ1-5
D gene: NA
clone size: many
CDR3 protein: CASSLLGTNQPQHF
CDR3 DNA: TGTGCCAGCAGTTTATTAGGGACCAATCAGCCCCAGCATTTT

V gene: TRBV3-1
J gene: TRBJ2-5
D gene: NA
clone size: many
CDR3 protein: CASSQHPNGAQYF
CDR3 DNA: TGTGCCAGCAGCCAACACCCCAACGGGGCCCAGTACTTC

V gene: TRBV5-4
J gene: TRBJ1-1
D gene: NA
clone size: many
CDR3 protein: CASSLDGGPSTEAFF
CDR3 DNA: TGTGCCAGCAGCTTGGATGGGGGGCCTAGCACTGAAGCTTTCTTT

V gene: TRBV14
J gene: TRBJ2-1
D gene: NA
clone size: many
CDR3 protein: CASSHGRGSYNEQFF
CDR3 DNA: TGTGCCAGCAGCCACGGGCGTGGGTCCTACAATGAGCAGTTCTTC

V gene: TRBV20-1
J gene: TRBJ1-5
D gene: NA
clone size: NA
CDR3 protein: CSANGNNNQPQHF
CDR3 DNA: TGCAGTGCTAATGGGAATAACAATCAGCCCCAGCATTTT

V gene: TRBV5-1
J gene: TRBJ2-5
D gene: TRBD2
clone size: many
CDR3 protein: CASSWGTSAQETQYF
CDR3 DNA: TGCGCCAGCAGCTGGGGGACTAGCGCACAAGAGACCCAGTACTTC

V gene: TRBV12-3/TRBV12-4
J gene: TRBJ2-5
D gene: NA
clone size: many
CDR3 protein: CASSYIFETQYF
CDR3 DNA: TGTGCCAGCAGCTACATTTTTGAGACCCAGTACTTC

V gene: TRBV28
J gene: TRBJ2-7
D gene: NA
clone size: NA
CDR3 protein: CASSLKGYEQYF
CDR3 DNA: TGTGCCAGCAGTTTGAAGGGCTACGAGCAGTACTTC

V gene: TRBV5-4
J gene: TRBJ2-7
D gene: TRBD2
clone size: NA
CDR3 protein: CASSLGSGSAYEQYF
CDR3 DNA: TGTGCCAGCAGCTTGGGTAGCGGGAGCGCCTACGAGCAGTACTTC

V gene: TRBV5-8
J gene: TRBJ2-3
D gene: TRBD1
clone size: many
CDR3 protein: CASHLTAPDRVVVTQYF
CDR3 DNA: TGTGCCAGCCATCTGACGGCGCCGGACAGGGTGGTAGTTACGCAGTATTTT

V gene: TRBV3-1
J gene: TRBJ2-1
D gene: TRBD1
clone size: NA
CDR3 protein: CASRQGQGFDEQFF
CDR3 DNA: TGTGCCAGCCGGCAGGGACAGGGGTTCGATGAGCAGTTCTTC

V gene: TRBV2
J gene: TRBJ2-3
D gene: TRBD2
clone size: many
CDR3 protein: CASRFSLAGASGGTDTQYF
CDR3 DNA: TGTGCCAGCAGATTCTCCCTAGCGGGAGCAAGCGGGGGCACAGATACGCAGTATTTT

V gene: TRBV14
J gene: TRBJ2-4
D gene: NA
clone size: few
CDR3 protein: CASSPAISPGGNIQYF
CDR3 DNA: TGTGCCAGCAGCCCCGCTATAAGCCCAGGTGGAAACATTCAGTACTTC

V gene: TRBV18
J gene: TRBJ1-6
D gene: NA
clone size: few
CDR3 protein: CASSPGGMNSPLHF
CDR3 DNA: TGTGCCAGCTCACCCGGAGGAATGAATTCGCCCCTCCACTTT

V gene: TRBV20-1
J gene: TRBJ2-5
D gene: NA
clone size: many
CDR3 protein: CRADREETQYF
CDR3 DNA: TGCAGAGCCGACAGAGAAGAGACCCAGTACTTC

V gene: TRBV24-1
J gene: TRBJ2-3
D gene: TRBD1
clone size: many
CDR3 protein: CATGPGTGRQSTDTQYF
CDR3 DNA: TGTGCCACGGGCCCTGGGACAGGGCGACAAAGCACAGATACGCAGTATTTT

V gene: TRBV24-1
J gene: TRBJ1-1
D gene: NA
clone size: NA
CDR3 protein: CATSDLLGRAFF
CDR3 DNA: TGTGCCACCAGTGATTTGCTGGGGAGAGCTTTCTTT

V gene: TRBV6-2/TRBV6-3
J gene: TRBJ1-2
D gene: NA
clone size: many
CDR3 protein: CASSGFSNYGYTF
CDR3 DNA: TGTGCCAGCAGCGGATTCTCTAACTATGGCTACACCTTC